One sample yielded the 25 T cell receptor beta chains listed below, sequenced in a study of CD8 T cells in Susac syndrome. Reverse transcription of 0.5 to 1 ug RNA was performed with random hexamers. A single record per CDR3 protein comes from TCRdb applying MiXCR to the immunoSEQ multiplex PCR reads. The repertoire consists of roughly 400,000 distinct CDR3 sequences, with approximately 85% occurring once and the leading ten covering 0.12%. Sequencing was performed on CD8+ T cells from PBMCs. The receptors stem from a human donor with multiple sclerosis.

The J gene is TRBJ2-1, the V gene TRBV12-3 or TRBV12-4, with D hard to call. This CDR3 region has 13 residues. Trimming took off 7 bases at V and 8 bases at J, with 15 bases between the two ends. CDR3 DNA sequence: TGTGCCAGCACAAATGGCGGTGTATATGAGCAGTTCTTC. Protein: CASTNGGVYEQFF.

The rearrangement uses TRBV23-1 and TRBJ1-1; 7 bases map to TRBD1. TRBV23-1 is an ORF, and what it does is uncertain. V dropped 2 bases and J dropped 8; count of bases not matched to a gene: 8. The CDR3 contains 14 residues. The CDR3 region is CASSQPGTASEAFF. The CDR3 DNA follows: TGCGCCAGCAGTCAACCAGGGACAGCCTCAGAAGCTTTCTTT.

V and J are TRBV27 and TRBJ2-2, with D perhaps TRBD2 (5 bases). The CDR3 totals 13 residues. The V gene's germline CDR1 is MNHEY and CDR2 SMNVEV (reference sequence). V was shortened by 3 bases and J by 7 bases, with 9 bases between the two germline ends. CDR3 sequence: CASSFSEGGELFF. For the CDR3, the DNA is TGTGCCAGCAGTTTTTCAGAGGGCGGGGAGCTGTTTTTT.

The rearrangement links TRBV12-3 or TRBV12-4 to TRBJ1-2, with 7 bases aligning to TRBD1. Germline trimming cut 5 bases from V and 5 bases from J; bases unmatched to any gene: 11. The CDR3 sequence is 15 residues long. The CDR3 coding sequence is TGTGCCAGCAGTCTAGGGGACAGTGGGTGGTATGGCTACACCTTC. Encoded protein: CASSLGDSGWYGYTF.

V usage is TRBV12-3 or TRBV12-4 and J usage is TRBJ2-5, with TRBD2 identical over 10 bases. The CDR3 length is 16 residues. Germline trimming cut 5 bases from V and 2 bases from J; bases unmatched to any gene: 8. The CDR3 DNA sequence: TGTGCCAGCAGTAGTGTAGGACTAGCGGAACAAGAGACCCAGTACTTC. Encoded protein: CASSSVGLAEQETQYF.

The chain recombines TRBV3-1 with TRBJ2-1; 7 nucleotides match TRBD2. The CDR3 totals 16 residues. The V and J ends lost 0 bases and 4 bases, in that order; junction bases with no gene match: 6. The germline CDR1 and CDR2 sequences are LGHDT and YNNKEL (reference sequence). CDR3 DNA: TGTGCCAGCAGCCAAGATCAGCGGGGACCTTACAATGAGCAGTTCTTC. It codes for CASSQDQRGPYNEQFF.

The chain combines TRBV21-1 with TRBJ2-7. TRBV21-1 counts as a pseudogene. This CDR3 comprises 17 residues. Here the CDR3 DNA reads TGTGCCAGCACCCACCCACCCAACCGACAGGGCTCCTACGAGCAGTACTTC. This codes for CASTHPPNRQGSYEQYF.

The V call is TRBV3-1, the J call TRBJ2-1; possibly TRBD1 for D (5 bases). V shed 4 bases and J shed 2 bases, with 18 bases lying between them. Germline assignment: CDR1 LGHDT and CDR2 YNNKEL (reference sequence). This CDR3 comprises 17 residues. The CDR3 sequence: CASSLRQTSDTYNEQFF. CDR3 coding DNA: TGTGCCAGCAGCCTCCGACAGACTTCTGATACCTACAATGAGCAGTTCTTC.

J is TRBJ1-2 and V is TRBV27; 9 bases match TRBD1. After removal of 4 bases from V and 5 bases from J, the junction contained 14 bases not matched to a gene. The CDR3 is made up of 17 amino acids. Germline-derived CDR1 and CDR2 are MNHEY and SMNVEV (reference sequence). Here the CDR3 DNA reads TGTGCCAGCAGTTCCCAAATCCGGGACAGGGAGGGGTATGGCTACACCTTC. Translated: CASSSQIRDREGYGYTF.

The rearrangement joins TRBV6-2 or TRBV6-3 to TRBJ1-2, with D possibly TRBD1 on 6 matching bases. Trimming took off 4 bases at V and 4 bases at J, with 25 bases between the two ends. Germline-derived CDR1 and CDR2 are MNHEY and SVGEGT. The CDR3 has 18 amino acids. CDR3 sequence reads: CASSWIYYSDRRFYGYTF. CDR3 DNA sequence: TGTGCCAGCAGTTGGATCTATTACTCGGACAGACGTTTCTATGGCTACACCTTC.

The chain couples TRBV7-9 to TRBJ1-5; 7 bases map to TRBD1. Germline V CDR1 and CDR2: SEHNR, FQNEAQ (reference sequence). Losses at the gene ends were 5 bases for V and 4 bases for J; bases not matched to a gene: 8. The CDR3 has 15 residues. The CDR3 bases are TGTGCCAGCAGCCCAGAGGGGGCGTTTAATCAGCCCCAGCATTTT. As protein: CASSPEGAFNQPQHF.

The chain uses TRBV27 and TRBJ1-1; TRBD1 is a possible D gene (5 bases). Per germline, CDR1 MNHEY and CDR2 SMNVEV (reference sequence). The V end lost 6 bases, the J end lost 5 bases, and 13 bases lay between the germline ends. This CDR3 contains 13 residues. As DNA, the CDR3 is TGTGCCAGCAGCCCAGGGATTGGGACTGAAGCTTTCTTT. Its protein product is CASSPGIGTEAFF.

V and J are TRBV27 and TRBJ2-1; tentatively, D is TRBD1 or TRBD2 (5 bases each). This CDR3 comprises 12 residues. Looked up from germline, CDR1 is MNHEY and CDR2 is SMNVEV (reference sequence). Trimming pared 7 bases from V and 10 bases from J, leaving 14 bases between. The CDR3 DNA reads TGTGCCAGCACCCCTAAATGGGGGGAGCAGTTCTTC. Encoded protein: CASTPKWGEQFF.

V and J are TRBV6-5 and TRBJ1-5, with D perhaps matching TRBD1 (6 bases). In germline, CDR1 is MNHEY, CDR2 SVGAGI. The CDR3 is made up of 14 amino acids. With 0 bases removed from V and 8 bases from J, the gap between germline ends came to 11 bases. CDR3 loop: CASSYSKGGKPQHF. DNA for the CDR3: TGTGCCAGCAGTTACTCGAAGGGGGGAAAGCCCCAGCATTTT.

The chain carries TRBV5-4 and TRBJ2-7; 16 nucleotides line up with TRBD2. V lost 4 bases, J lost 6 bases, and 7 bases stayed unmatched. This CDR3 region has 16 residues. From germline, CDR1 is SGHNT and CDR2 YYREEE (reference sequence). The CDR3, as DNA: TGTGCCAGCAGCCCAGGGACTAGCGGGGGGGCTCTCGAGCAGTACTTC. Translating it yields CASSPGTSGGALEQYF.

This clonotype was detected a few times. The chain employs TRBV13 and TRBJ2-3; no clear D. V lost 6 bases and J 0 bases, leaving 7 bases between the germline ends. The germline V gene has CDR1 PRHDT and CDR2 FYEKMQ (reference sequence). The CDR3 sequence is 13 residues long. CDR3 in DNA: TGTGCCAGCAGTCTCCATAGCACAGATACGCAGTATTTT. This translates into CASSLHSTDTQYF.

This clonotype was seen only once. This chain connects TRBV4-1 to TRBJ1-1; D remains ambiguous. V lost 4 bases and J lost 10, with 10 bases in between. CDR3 length: 11 residues. Germline V gives CDR1 MGHRA, CDR2 YSYEKL. CDR3 region: CASSRQRVAFF. The CDR3 DNA is TGCGCCAGCAGCCGCCAGAGGGTAGCTTTCTTT.

V usage is TRBV6-1 and J usage is TRBJ1-5, with D hard to call. V gave up 3 bases and J gave up 4 bases, with 10 bases separating them. The CDR3 runs 14 residues. Germline CDR1 is MNHNS and CDR2 is SASEGT. The CDR3 DNA reads as TGTGCCAGCAGTGATTTAGGCAGGAATCAGCCCCAGCATTTT. It encodes CASSDLGRNQPQHF.

This chain joins TRBV27 and TRBJ2-1; D possibly corresponds to TRBD2 (6 bases). The CDR3 covers 14 residues. V shed 6 bases and J shed 2 bases, with 11 bases lying between them. The germline V gene encodes CDR1 MNHEY and CDR2 SMNVEV (reference sequence). The CDR3: CASRPEGAYNEQFF. The CDR3 bases are TGTGCCAGCAGACCGGAGGGTGCCTACAATGAGCAGTTCTTC.

The gene calls are TRBV20-1 and TRBJ2-1, with 10 positions matching TRBD2. After removal of 1 base from V and 3 bases from J, the junction contained 3 bases not matched to a gene. CDR1 is DFQATT, CDR2 SNEGSKA, per germline (reference sequence). The CDR3 covers 15 residues. The CDR3 DNA follows: TGCAGTGCTAGAGGCCCTAGCGGGAGCTACAATGAGCAGTTCTTC. Translated, it gives CSARGPSGSYNEQFF.

V and J are TRBV28 and TRBJ1-1; D unclear. Germline CDR1 MDHEN, CDR2 SYDVKM. With 8 bases removed from V and 2 bases from J, the gap between germline ends came to 18 bases. The CDR3 runs to 15 residues. As DNA, the CDR3 is TGTGCCAGCGATAGGATCATGACACCTAACACTGAAGCTTTCTTT. Translation: CASDRIMTPNTEAFF.

This clonotype came up once. This rearrangement joins TRBV5-1 to TRBJ2-7; possible D gene TRBD1, 6 bases. CDR3 size: 14 residues. V gave up 5 bases and J gave up 3 bases, with 15 bases separating them. Looked up from germline, CDR1 is SGHRS and CDR2 is YFSETQ. The CDR3 loop is CASRRGGVFYEQYF. Here the CDR3 DNA reads TGCGCCAGCAGACGTGGGGGCGTTTTCTACGAGCAGTACTTC. Full variable domain (missing parts from reference TRBV5-1 and TRBJ2-7): KAGVTQTPRYLIKTRGQQVTLSCSPISGHRSVSWYQQTPGQGLQFLFEYFSETQRNKGNFPGRFSGRQFSNSRSEMNVSTLELGDSALYLCASRRGGVFYEQYFGPGTRLTVT.

This chain connects TRBV7-9 to TRBJ2-2; possibly TRBD2 for D (5 bases). V lost 0 bases and J 0 bases, leaving 8 bases between the germline ends. The CDR3 contains 16 residues. Germline V gene lookup returns CDR1 SEHNR and CDR2 FQNEAQ (reference sequence). CDR3 coding DNA: TGTGCCAGCAGCTTAGCGCTGAGGGCGAACACCGGGGAGCTGTTTTTT. It encodes CASSLALRANTGELFF.

The genes are TRBV12-3 or TRBV12-4 and TRBJ2-1; TRBD1 matches at 8 bases. This CDR3 region has 14 residues. Trimming at V came to 10 bases and at J to 4 bases, leaving 9 bases not matched to a gene. The CDR3 region is CAIREGQVYNEQFF. The DNA of the CDR3 is TGTGCCATCCGCGAGGGACAGGTGTACAATGAGCAGTTCTTC.

This clonotype has a single count. The V gene is TRBV6-1, the J gene TRBJ1-2, with no clear D. The ends were cut back, 0 bases at V and 8 bases at J, with 10 bases in the middle. CDR1 is MNHNS and CDR2 is SASEGT in the germline V gene. This CDR3 region has 13 residues. CDR3 in amino acids: CASSEAGFEGYTF. The CDR3, as DNA: TGTGCCAGCAGTGAAGCAGGGTTCGAGGGCTACACCTTC.